The sequence of this TCR beta chain was determined in a study of vaccination effects on CD4 cells after COVID-19. Across the study: At 16 days and at one week before vaccination, samples were given by two convalescent patients. Overall study findings and caveats: Marked contraction was observed in infection-induced and vaccine-induced clones late after vaccination. Convalescent patients were few in the study, and early post-infection timepoints were absent.

ViraFEST used viral peptide pools to expand antigen-specific CD4+ T cells before sequencing. Following culture for approximately ten days, CD4+ T cells were isolated. The person had PCR-confirmed SARS-CoV-2 infection between March and December 2020. Days 3 and 7 were when half the medium was replaced with IL-2 medium. Data came from immunoSEQ multiplex PCR; TCRdb stores just in-frame clones and leaves some out. The top ten hold approximately 16% of the sample, which has under 20,000 clones, around 74% seen once. About this clone: The antigen remains undetermined.

Germline lookup yields CDR1 SGHRS and CDR2 YFSETQ. The CDR3 totals 14 residues. Trimming removed 6 bases at V and 7 bases at J, with 16 bases between. The chain recombines TRBV5-1 with TRBJ1-4, with D possibly TRBD1 on 5 matching bases. This sequence was found in a human donor who had a prior SARS-CoV-2 infection. Source: CD4+ T cells from PBMCs cultured with SARS-CoV-2 spike peptides, taken before COVID-19 vaccination. The CDR3 loop reads CASNTGTGGEKLFF. In nucleotides, the CDR3 is TGCGCCAGCAACACCGGGACCGGCGGTGAAAAACTGTTTTTT.